The 13 T cell receptor beta chains in this list originate from one sample, sequenced in a study of T cells in Graves' hyperthyroidism and ophthalmopathy. RNA transcripts served as the template for amplifying TCR beta CDR3 regions. TCR CDR3 regions were first amplified by RT-PCR with HTBI primers. Via MiXCR, TCRdb re-called the multiplex PCR reads, giving one row per CDR3 protein. Of some 300,000 distinct CDR3 sequences in the sample, roughly an eighth were seen once. The material sequenced was blood. These receptors were taken from a woman aged 40 to 49 with Graves' hyperthyroidism.

This clonotype was seen repeatedly, ten times or more. The V and J genes are TRBV11-3 and TRBJ1-2, with a tentative D call TRBD1 (5 bases). Germline V gene sequence: CDR1 SGHNT, CDR2 YENEEA. Trimming left V 8 bases short and J 6 bases short, with 13 bases between. CDR3 length: 12 residues. CDR3 residues: CASGNRLDGYTF. The CDR3 DNA follows: TGTGCCAGCGGCAACAGGCTTGATGGCTACACCTTC.

This clonotype has ten or more counts. The rearrangement links TRBV2 to TRBJ2-7, with TRBD2 as a possible D gene (6 bases). V lost 6 bases and J lost 5, with 14 bases in between. CDR1 is SNHLY and CDR2 is FYNNEI in the germline V gene. This CDR3 comprises 13 residues. The CDR3 DNA is TGTGCCAGCAGGCCCGGGACTCCTAACGAGCAGTACTTC. The encoded protein is CASRPGTPNEQYF.

In its sample, this clonotype was seen a few times. The CDR3 DNA reads TGTGCCAGCAGCCCCGGACAGGGCACGTACTTC. This encodes CASSPGQGTYF. This chain joins TRBV7-9 and TRBJ2-7; 8 nucleotides match TRBD1. V shed 5 bases and J 12 bases; nucleotides not matched to a gene: 6. The CDR3 totals 11 residues. Germline lookup yields CDR1 SEHNR and CDR2 FQNEAQ (reference sequence).

This clonotype showed up just a few times. V is TRBV5-5 and J is TRBJ2-5; TRBD1 aligns across 10 bases. Germline V gene lookup returns CDR1 SGHKS and CDR2 YYEKEE (reference sequence). This CDR3 is built from 15 residues. V lost 4 bases to trimming and J lost 6 bases; unmatched junction nucleotides: 9. CDR3 bases: TGTGCCAGCAGCAAAGGGACAGGGGACAGAAAGACCCAGTACTTC. It encodes CASSKGTGDRKTQYF.

Many counts were recorded for this clonotype. The rearrangement joins TRBV27 to TRBJ1-2, with TRBD1 as a possible D gene (6 bases). Trimming removed 6 bases from V and 4 bases from J, with 21 bases in between. From germline, CDR1 is MNHEY and CDR2 SMNVEV (reference sequence). This CDR3 is built from 16 residues. The CDR3 spells CASRRILYRDGYGYTF. The CDR3 nucleotides read TGTGCCAGCAGGAGGATTCTCTACAGGGATGGCTATGGCTACACCTTC.

The table lists this clonotype with many counts. The rearrangement uses TRBV6-1 and TRBJ1-2; perhaps TRBD1 as D (6 bases). Trimming took 5 bases from V and 7 from J, leaving 14 bases between them. The CDR3 has 13 residues. Germline V gene lookup returns CDR1 MNHNS and CDR2 SASEGT. The CDR3 loop reads CASSSEGVGGYTF. The CDR3 DNA follows: TGTGCCAGCAGTTCCGAGGGGGTCGGTGGCTACACCTTC.

This clonotype was detected many times. This sequence joins TRBV11-1 and TRBJ2-7; D is unclear. Trimming removed 2 bases from V and 5 bases from J, with 4 bases in between. CDR3 length: 11 residues. Germline CDR1 SGHAT, CDR2 FQDESV (reference sequence). CDR3 sequence (DNA): TGTGCCAGCAGCTTATTTGACGAGCAGTACTTC. Translating it yields CASSLFDEQYF.

Ten or more counts support this clonotype. The rearrangement links TRBV6-1 to TRBJ2-4; 8 bases are shared with TRBD2. The germline V gene encodes CDR1 MNHNS and CDR2 SASEGT. The CDR3 length is 16 residues. Trimming took 1 base from V and 2 from J; bases not matched to a gene: 4. The CDR3 loop is CASSEGGGGPKNIQYF. The CDR3 coding sequence is TGTGCCAGCAGTGAAGGGGGCGGGGGGCCCAAAAACATTCAGTACTTC.

There are many counts of this clonotype. V is TRBV2 and J is TRBJ2-3; the D is unclear. The ends were cut back, 10 bases at V and 1 base at J, with 15 bases in the middle. This CDR3 has 14 residues. The germline gives CDR1 SNHLY, CDR2 FYNNEI. The CDR3 reads CATAHGRGTDTQYF. The CDR3, as DNA: TGTGCCACGGCTCACGGACGGGGCACAGATACGCAGTATTTT.

The rearrangement joins TRBV6-5 to TRBJ2-1; D not certain. The germline V gene encodes CDR1 MNHEY and CDR2 SVGAGI. This CDR3 spans 14 amino acids. Trimming stripped 0 bases from V and 8 bases from J, with 11 bases between. Here the CDR3 DNA reads TGTGCCAGCAGTTACTCCCAGGCCCGCGATGAGCAGTTCTTC. Protein product: CASSYSQARDEQFF.

This clonotype was counted at least ten times. The chain recombines TRBV7-2 with TRBJ1-2; tentatively, D is TRBD1 (5 bases). Trimming pared 4 bases from V and 6 bases from J, leaving 15 bases between. Germline-derived CDR1 and CDR2 are SGHTA and FQGNSA. The CDR3 extends over 14 amino acids. The CDR3, as DNA: TGTGCCAGCAGCTCGCGGCAGGGACGCCATGGCTACACCTTC. Translating gives CASSSRQGRHGYTF.

This clonotype was recorded at least ten times. The gene calls are TRBV4-1 and TRBJ2-7, with 10 bases aligning to TRBD2. CDR1 and CDR2 (germline): MGHRA, YSYEKL. The CDR3 runs to 16 residues. Unmatched junction bases numbered 8, after V lost 0 bases and J lost 6 bases. The CDR3 DNA follows: TGCGCCAGCAGCCAAGAGATCGGATGGACTAGCGGCGAGCAGTACTTC. Residues: CASSQEIGWTSGEQYF.

This clonotype was picked up a small number of times. The germline gene is not matched at one end of the junction; a read error may be the cause. V is TRBV5-1 and J is TRBJ2-3, with 7 nucleotides matching TRBD1. The CDR3 is 15 amino acids. Looked up from germline, CDR1 is SGHRS and CDR2 is YFSETQ. CDR3 sequence reads: CAGSLVDRVADTQYF. DNA for the CDR3: TGCGCCGGCAGCTTGGTCGACAGGGTTGCAGATACGCAGTATTTT.